The T cell receptor (beta chain) described here comes from a study of early T cells in non-severe SARS-CoV-2 infection. The overall study: Sequencing used unsorted whole-blood bulk RNA, so chains lack pairing.

The table lists this clonotype with many counts. The CDR3 loop spans 16 amino acids. Trimming stripped 2 bases from V and 0 bases from J, with 12 bases between. Germline V CDR1 and CDR2: SGHTA, FQGNSA. In TCRdb, the 5' RACE reads were re-called with MiXCR into one record per CDR3 protein. The sample lists roughly 30,000 distinct CDR3 sequences, 4.5% seen once, with under 6.5% in the top ten. The chain uses TRBV7-2 and TRBJ2-3; the D call may be TRBD1 or TRBD2 (6 bases each). Specimen: whole blood. This receptor was taken from an adult who was a healthcare worker with PCR-confirmed SARS-CoV-2 infection or an uninfected control (not recorded which). CDR3 loop: CASSLLGGDSTDTQYF. The CDR3 DNA is TGTGCCAGCAGCTTACTGGGGGGCGATAGCACAGATACGCAGTATTTT.